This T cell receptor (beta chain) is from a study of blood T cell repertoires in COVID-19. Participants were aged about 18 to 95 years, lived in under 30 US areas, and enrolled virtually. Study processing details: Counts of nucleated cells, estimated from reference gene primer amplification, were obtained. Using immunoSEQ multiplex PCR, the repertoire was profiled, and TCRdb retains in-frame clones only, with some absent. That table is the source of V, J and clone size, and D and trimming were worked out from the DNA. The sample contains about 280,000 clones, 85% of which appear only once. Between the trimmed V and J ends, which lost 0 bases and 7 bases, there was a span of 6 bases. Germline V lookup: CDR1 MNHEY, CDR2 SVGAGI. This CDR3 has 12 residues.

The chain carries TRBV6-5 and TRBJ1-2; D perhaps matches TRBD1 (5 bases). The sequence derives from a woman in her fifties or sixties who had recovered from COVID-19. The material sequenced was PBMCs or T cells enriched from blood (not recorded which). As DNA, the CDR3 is TGTGCCAGCAGTTACTCGGGGGGTGGCTACACCTTC. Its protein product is CASSYSGGGYTF.